The rows below give T cell receptor beta chains drawn from one sample of a study of blood T cell repertoires in COVID-19. The table came from immunoSEQ multiplex PCR; TCRdb's copy has only in-frame clones and leaves some out. The table shows around 68,000 clones, with approximately 82% occurring only once. Sequencing was carried out using peripheral blood. These receptors came from an elderly man with active COVID-19. The CDR3 runs from the conserved cysteine through the conserved F or W. A D gene is named only where the DNA matches it firmly. A clone size is listed for some rows: how often the clone was seen (once, few, many), or a class if it is expanded.

v_gene: TRBV5-1
abundance: .
j_gene: TRBJ1-1
d_gene: .
CDR3nt: TGCGCCAGCAGCTTGGCAGGGGCGAGCACTGAAGCTTTCTTT
CDR3aa: CASSLAGASTEAFF

v_gene: TRBV4-2
abundance: .
j_gene: TRBJ1-5
d_gene: TRBD1
CDR3nt: TGTGCCAGCAGCCAAGGATCAGGGGGGAATAGCAATCAGCCCCAGCATTTT
CDR3aa: CASSQGSGGNSNQPQHF

v_gene: TRBV11-1
abundance: .
j_gene: TRBJ2-1
d_gene: TRBD2
CDR3nt: TGTGCCAGCAGCTTACCGGGAGGGTACAATGAGCAGTTCTTC
CDR3aa: CASSLPGGYNEQFF

v_gene: TRBV5-5
abundance: .
j_gene: TRBJ2-2
d_gene: .
CDR3nt: TGTGCCAGCATCCTGGAGGGGACAGTGGCCGGGGAGCTGTTTTTT
CDR3aa: CASILEGTVAGELFF

v_gene: TRBV10-3
abundance: few
j_gene: TRBJ1-2
d_gene: TRBD1
CDR3nt: TGTGCCACTCAACAAGGACAGGGTGGGGGCTACACCTTC
CDR3aa: CATQQGQGGGYTF

v_gene: TRBV5-1
abundance: .
j_gene: TRBJ2-7
d_gene: TRBD1
CDR3nt: TGCGCCAGCAGCTCCAGGACAGGGGGGATCGAGCAGTACTTC
CDR3aa: CASSSRTGGIEQYF

v_gene: TRBV12-3/TRBV12-4
abundance: .
j_gene: TRBJ1-3
d_gene: .
CDR3nt: TGTGCCAGCAGTCGGACAGCCGGAAACACCATATATTTT
CDR3aa: CASSRTAGNTIYF

v_gene: TRBV7-2
abundance: .
j_gene: TRBJ2-1
d_gene: TRBD2
CDR3nt: TGTGCCAGCAGCCGGACCGGGACTAACTACAATGAGCAGTTCTTC
CDR3aa: CASSRTGTNYNEQFF

v_gene: TRBV6-6
abundance: .
j_gene: TRBJ2-3
d_gene: TRBD2
CDR3nt: TGTGCCAGCAGTTACTGGACTAGCGGGAGCACAGATACGCAGTATTTT
CDR3aa: CASSYWTSGSTDTQYF

v_gene: TRBV28
abundance: .
j_gene: TRBJ2-1
d_gene: TRBD2
CDR3nt: TGTGCCAGTACTAGCGGGATCACGAATGAGCAGTTCTTC
CDR3aa: CASTSGITNEQFF

v_gene: TRBV4-3
abundance: few
j_gene: TRBJ2-7
d_gene: TRBD2
CDR3nt: TGCGCCAGCAGCCAAGATCCGGGACTAGCGGGTGAGCAGTACTTC
CDR3aa: CASSQDPGLAGEQYF

v_gene: TRBV7-8
abundance: .
j_gene: TRBJ2-7
d_gene: TRBD2
CDR3nt: TGTGCCAGCAGCAGAGGGATAGCGGGGGCCTCCTACGAGCAGTACTTC
CDR3aa: CASSRGIAGASYEQYF

v_gene: TRBV5-1
abundance: .
j_gene: TRBJ1-4
d_gene: TRBD1
CDR3nt: TGCGCCAGCAGCTCGGCCGGGACAGCGAATGAAAAACTGTTTTTT
CDR3aa: CASSSAGTANEKLFF

v_gene: TRBV7-9
abundance: .
j_gene: TRBJ2-5
d_gene: .
CDR3nt: TGTGCCAGCAGCTTTCGTGGGGGCAGCGAGACCCAGTACTTC
CDR3aa: CASSFRGGSETQYF

v_gene: TRBV3-1/TRBV3-2
abundance: .
j_gene: TRBJ2-7
d_gene: .
CDR3nt: TGTGCCAGCAGCCAACTCTACGAGCAGTACTTC
CDR3aa: CASSQLYEQYF

v_gene: TRBV6-5
abundance: .
j_gene: TRBJ1-2
d_gene: .
CDR3nt: TGTGCCAGCACCCAGGGATCTGGCTACACCTTC
CDR3aa: CASTQGSGYTF

v_gene: TRBV19
abundance: .
j_gene: TRBJ2-7
d_gene: .
CDR3nt: TGTGCCAGTAGTATGTTGAGGGATAGCTCCTACGAGCAGTACTTC
CDR3aa: CASSMLRDSSYEQYF

v_gene: TRBV6-2/TRBV6-3
abundance: .
j_gene: TRBJ2-1
d_gene: TRBD1
CDR3nt: TGTGCCAGCAGCCGCGGACAGGGGGCTTACCCCTGGGAGCAGTTCTTC
CDR3aa: CASSRGQGAYPWEQFF

v_gene: TRBV27
abundance: .
j_gene: TRBJ2-1
d_gene: .
CDR3nt: TGCACTAGTTCTAGGGTATTGTACAATGAGCAGTTCTTC
CDR3aa: CTSSRVLYNEQFF

v_gene: TRBV9
abundance: once
j_gene: TRBJ1-1
d_gene: .
CDR3nt: TGTGCCAGCAGCCCTCAACAGGTTAACACTGAAGCTTTCTTT
CDR3aa: CASSPQQVNTEAFF

v_gene: TRBV5-1
abundance: .
j_gene: TRBJ1-6
d_gene: .
CDR3nt: TGCGCCAGCAGCTACGGGACATCCTGGGGCGATAATTCACCCCTCCACTTT
CDR3aa: CASSYGTSWGDNSPLHF

v_gene: TRBV6-5
abundance: .
j_gene: TRBJ2-1
d_gene: .
CDR3nt: TGTGCCAGCAACGCGAGGCGGACAAACAATGAGCAGTTCTTC
CDR3aa: CASNARRTNNEQFF

v_gene: TRBV5-1
abundance: few
j_gene: TRBJ2-1
d_gene: TRBD2
CDR3nt: TGCGCCAGCAGTAGTACTAGCGGGGGATCTTGGAATGAGCAGTTCTTC
CDR3aa: CASSSTSGGSWNEQFF

v_gene: TRBV4-1
abundance: .
j_gene: TRBJ2-6
d_gene: TRBD1
CDR3nt: TGCGCCAGCAGCCAGCACCGGGACAGGATATTATCTGGGGCCAACGTCCTGACTTTC
CDR3aa: CASSQHRDRILSGANVLTF

v_gene: TRBV3-1/TRBV3-2
abundance: once
j_gene: TRBJ2-2
d_gene: .
CDR3nt: TGTGCCAGCAGCCAAGGCCTCAGGGCCAAAAACACCGGGGAGCTGTTTTTT
CDR3aa: CASSQGLRAKNTGELFF

v_gene: TRBV10-3
abundance: .
j_gene: TRBJ2-3
d_gene: TRBD2
CDR3nt: TGTGCCACTCGCCGGACTAGCGGGAGAAGCACAGATACGCAGTATTTT
CDR3aa: CATRRTSGRSTDTQYF

v_gene: TRBV18
abundance: .
j_gene: TRBJ2-5
d_gene: TRBD2
CDR3nt: TGTGCCAGCTCACCACGGGGTAGCGGGAGACAAGGAGGGGAGACCCAGTACTTC
CDR3aa: CASSPRGSGRQGGETQYF

v_gene: TRBV5-6
abundance: .
j_gene: TRBJ1-4
d_gene: .
CDR3nt: TGTGCCAGCAGCTTAAGGGGGTTAAAAGGAAAACTGTTTTTT
CDR3aa: CASSLRGLKGKLFF

v_gene: TRBV5-6
abundance: .
j_gene: TRBJ1-1
d_gene: .
CDR3nt: TGTGCCAGCAGCCTCGGAGGAGGGAACACTGAAGCTTTCTTT
CDR3aa: CASSLGGGNTEAFF

v_gene: TRBV4-3
abundance: .
j_gene: TRBJ1-2
d_gene: TRBD1
CDR3nt: TGCGCCAGCAGCCAAGATTTGGACAGGGGGCAAGCGGGCTATGGCTACACCTTC
CDR3aa: CASSQDLDRGQAGYGYTF

v_gene: TRBV7-9
abundance: few
j_gene: TRBJ1-5
d_gene: .
CDR3nt: TGTGCCAGCAGCTTAAGGCCCTCTGGGGCAGGGGACAATCAGCCCCAGCATTTT
CDR3aa: CASSLRPSGAGDNQPQHF